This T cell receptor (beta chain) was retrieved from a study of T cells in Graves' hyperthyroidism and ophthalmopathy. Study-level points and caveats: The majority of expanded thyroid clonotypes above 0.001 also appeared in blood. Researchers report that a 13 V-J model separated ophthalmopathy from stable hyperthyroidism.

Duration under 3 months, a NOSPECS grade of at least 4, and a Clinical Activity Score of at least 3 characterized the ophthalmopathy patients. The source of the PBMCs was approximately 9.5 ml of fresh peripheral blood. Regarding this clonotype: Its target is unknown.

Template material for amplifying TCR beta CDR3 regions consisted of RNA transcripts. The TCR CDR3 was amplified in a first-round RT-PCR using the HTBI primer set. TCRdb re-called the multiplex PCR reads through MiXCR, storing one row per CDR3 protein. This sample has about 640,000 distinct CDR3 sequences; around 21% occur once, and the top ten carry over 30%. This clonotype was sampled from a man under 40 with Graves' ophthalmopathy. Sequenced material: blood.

The CDR3 spells CASSLQGALTEAFF. Written as DNA, the CDR3 is TGTGCCAGCAGTTTGCAGGGGGCTTTAACTGAAGCTTTCTTT. The genes are TRBV28 and TRBJ1-1; 8 bases are a match to TRBD1. The germline CDR1 and CDR2 sequences are MDHEN and SYDVKM. This CDR3 is built from 14 residues. V was pared by 3 bases and J by 5 bases, with 5 bases of the junction left unmatched.